The present TCR beta chain was sequenced within a study of T cell responses to AZD1222 COVID-19 vaccine (dated by TCRdb to 2020 to 2022). Regarding the research as a whole: AZD1222 recipients given second doses at about 4 weeks or at about 12 weeks were pooled, since spike-specific TCR depth and breadth were not found to differ between the two schedules. A total of under 250 trial participants underwent TCR sequencing, of whom under 220 had received two doses of AZD1222 and around 26 had received two doses of the MenACWY control vaccine. Trial participants were enrolled by age into 18-55, 56-69 and 70-plus year subgroups, with 148, 28 and 57 TCR-sequenced participants respectively. Overall study outcomes, separate from this receptor: Only a handful of AZD1222 recipients were SARS-CoV-2 seropositive at baseline, limiting conclusions about previously exposed vaccinees. Because no day 14 peak-response samples were available, the repertoires could be characterized only after the peak T cell response. The vaccine-associated CD4 TCRs covered the entire spike protein, and the dominant responses fell in regions 160-218 and 743-854. In the small 56-69-year group, the increase in depth fell short of significance, most likely because of low power. Nearly half of unique spike-specific TCRs reportedly recognized epitopes outside regions mutated in the B.1.351 and B.1.1.7 variants. After two AZD1222 doses, spike-specific TCR breadth and depth were significantly higher than at day 0 and than in MenACWY recipients. Participants were mostly white British and included more females than males, and it was suggested by the authors that clonal diversity may have been underestimated.

Taken with the paper, the label for time point translates to: baseline before first vaccination. Vaccinee samples came from UK trials COV001 and COV002, including a single-blind randomized controlled phase 2/3 trial of AZD1222 (ChAdOx1 nCoV-19) in healthy adults. For TCRbeta chain sequencing, PBMC samples from trial participants were taken at day 0 and at day 28 after the second dose. The CDR3 regions of human TCRbeta chains were analyzed by immunosequencing. From the authors' description of their analysis: TCRs in the repertoires were matched against a reference library of SARS-CoV-2-specific TCRs that had been generated with the MIRA antigen-specificity platform. Breadth meant the fraction of unique TCRs that were SARS-CoV-2-associated, whereas depth meant the fraction of total T cells that were SARS-CoV-2-associated. Using the MIRA data, each spike-specific TCR was assigned both to the spike region to which the TCR was reactive and to a CD4 or CD8 class. Log10-transformed breadth and depth values were compared by one-way ANOVA with Sidak's multiple comparisons tests. The source is immuneACCESS, and TCRdb retained only in-frame sequences with V and J called. Part of the clones is not carried over; for the studies checked, unresolved V genes explain less than half of this, and the remainder is unexplained. V and J calls and clone size follow that table, whereas D and trimming were derived from the DNA. This sample is represented by under 130,000 clones; 82% of them were singletons. Of the sample, more than 4.5% falls within the top ten clones.

Turning to this clone: Its antigen target is currently unknown. Within one base of it there is no much larger clone, and no base qualities were kept.

Spanning cysteine to phenylalanine, the CDR3 consists of 15 amino acids. Only the CDR3 DNA is retained, 45 bases long and in frame from the first base. V has 1 base trimmed and J has 4 bases trimmed; junction bases matching no gene number 2. CDR1 and CDR2 are drawn from the germline V gene: SGHTA, FQGNSA. This specimen was peripheral blood, taken on day 0 of AZD1222 vaccination. The clonotype comes from an adult in good health. The chain uses TRBV7-2 and TRBJ2-1; the central 9 bases match TRBD1. The CDR3 amino acid sequence is: CASSLGGTGYNEQFF. The bases read TGTGCCAGCAGCTTAGGGGGGACAGGGTACAATGAGCAGTTCTTC.